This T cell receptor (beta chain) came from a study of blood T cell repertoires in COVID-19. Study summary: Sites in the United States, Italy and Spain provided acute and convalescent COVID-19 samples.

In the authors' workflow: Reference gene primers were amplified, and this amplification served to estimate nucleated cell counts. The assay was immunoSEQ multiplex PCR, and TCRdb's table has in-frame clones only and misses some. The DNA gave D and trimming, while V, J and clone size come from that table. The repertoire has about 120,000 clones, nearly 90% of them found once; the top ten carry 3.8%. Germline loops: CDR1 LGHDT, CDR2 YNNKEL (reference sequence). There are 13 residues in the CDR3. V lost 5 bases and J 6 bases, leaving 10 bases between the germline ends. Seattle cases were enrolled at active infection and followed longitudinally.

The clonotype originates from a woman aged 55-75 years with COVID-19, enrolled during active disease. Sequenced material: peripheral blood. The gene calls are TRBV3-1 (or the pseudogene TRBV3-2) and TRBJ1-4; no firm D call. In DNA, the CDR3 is TGTGCCAGCAGCTTCCGGTCCTATGAAAAACTGTTTTTT. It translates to CASSFRSYEKLFF.